The sequence of this T cell receptor beta chain was determined in a study of T cells of healthy individuals. Germline CDR1 ENHRY, CDR2 SYGVKD. Trimming removed 2 bases at V and 1 base at J, with 11 bases between. The CDR3 contains 15 residues. TCRdb redid the calling of the 5' RACE reads with MiXCR, one entry per CDR3 protein. The table shows 85,000 to 100,000 distinct CDR3 sequences, with 17% occurring only once. A few counts support this clonotype. This sequence originates from a human donor in good health. The chain has TRBV10-3 and TRBJ1-1; D may be TRBD1 (5 bases). The CDR3 sequence is CAISEMTDQNTEAFF. CDR3 coding DNA: TGTGCCATCAGTGAGATGACAGATCAGAACACTGAAGCTTTCTTT.